What follows are 17 T cell receptor beta chains derived from one specimen sequenced in a study of blood T cell repertoires in COVID-19. Only in-frame clones appear in the TCRdb table, and some are missing; sequencing was by immunoSEQ multiplex PCR. The data contain some 160,000 clones, approximately 84% of them seen just once; the ten biggest clones take up roughly a tenth. Input material: peripheral blood. These receptor sequences come from a man aged 70 or older with active or convalescent COVID-19.

V and J are TRBV4-1 and TRBJ1-3, with TRBD1 as a possible D gene (6 bases). V lost 4 bases and J lost 0, with 13 bases in between. The germline V gene encodes CDR1 MGHRA and CDR2 YSYEKL. This CDR3 is 16 amino acids long. CDR3 sequence: CASSPRGLSSGNTIYF. CDR3 nucleotide sequence: TGCGCCAGCAGCCCCAGGGGTTTGAGCTCTGGAAACACCATATATTTT.

The gene calls are TRBV5-1 and TRBJ2-5; D is unclear. The CDR3 totals 13 residues. The ends were cut back, 2 bases at V and 1 base at J, with 6 bases in the middle. Per germline, CDR1 SGHRS and CDR2 YFSETQ. The CDR3 coding sequence is TGCGCCAGCAGCTTTTCGGGCCAAGAGACCCAGTACTTC. It codes for CASSFSGQETQYF.

The rearrangement joins TRBV28 to TRBJ2-5, with 7 bases aligning to TRBD1. The CDR3 spans 16 residues. V was clipped by 4 bases and J by 4 bases; unmatched bases: 12. The germline V gene encodes CDR1 MDHEN and CDR2 SYDVKM. CDR3 bases: TGTGCCAGCAGTTCCAACAGGGGCGCAGTGCGAGAGACCCAGTACTTC. This encodes CASSSNRGAVRETQYF.

V gene TRBV4-1 combines with J gene TRBJ1-6; D is perhaps TRBD1 (6 bases). From germline, CDR1 is MGHRA and CDR2 YSYEKL. CDR3 length equals 18 residues. The V end lost 1 base, the J end lost 2 bases, and 15 bases lay between the germline ends. CDR3 bases: TGCGCCAGCAGCCAAGGCCACAGGGTAGACGCCTATAATTCACCCCTCCACTTT. As protein: CASSQGHRVDAYNSPLHF.

This sequence joins TRBV9 and TRBJ2-7; TRBD1 matches at 8 bases. CDR1 SGDLS and CDR2 YYNGEE come from the germline V gene. The CDR3 extends over 14 amino acids. Germline trimming cut 6 bases from V and 3 bases from J; bases unmatched to any gene: 8. The CDR3 is CASTRGDRLYEQYF. The DNA for the CDR3 is TGTGCCAGCACCCGAGGGGACAGGCTCTACGAGCAGTACTTC.

This chain connects TRBV7-2 to TRBJ2-7; D is uncertain. V was shortened by 2 bases and J by 5 bases, with 4 bases between the two germline ends. CDR1 is SGHTA and CDR2 is FQGNSA in the germline V gene. The CDR3 contains 11 residues. CDR3 in DNA: TGTGCCAGCAGCTTAAAGCACGAGCAGTACTTC. Protein product: CASSLKHEQYF.

There are a few counts of this clone. This chain uses TRBV5-8 with TRBJ2-2; 10 bases match TRBD1. Germline CDR1 reads SGHTS; CDR2 reads YDEGEE. V lost 6 bases and J lost 6; bases outside the gene matches: 8. The CDR3 has 15 amino acids. Here the CDR3 DNA reads TGTGCCAGCACACGACAGGGGGCGGGCGCCGGGGAGCTGTTTTTT. This codes for CASTRQGAGAGELFF.

This clone counts as medium-sized (0.01 to 0.1%). The chain links TRBV18 to TRBJ2-1; 7 positions agree with TRBD1. The CDR3 is made up of 16 amino acids. From germline, CDR1 is KGHSH and CDR2 LQKENI. Unmatched junction bases numbered 8, after V lost 1 base and J lost 5 bases. The DNA of the CDR3 is TGTGCCAGCTCACCACGGGACAGCCCAAGGGACAATGAGCAGTTCTTC. The encoded protein is CASSPRDSPRDNEQFF.

V is TRBV6-2 or TRBV6-3 and J is TRBJ2-5, with TRBD1 as a possible D gene (6 bases). The CDR3 runs to 15 residues. Trimming removed 0 bases at V and 3 bases at J, with 11 bases between. The V gene's germline CDR1 is MNHEY and CDR2 SVGEGT. The CDR3, as DNA: TGTGCCAGCAGTTACTCAGGGGGATCGGAAGAGACCCAGTACTTC. Protein product: CASSYSGGSEETQYF.

A single count supports this clone. The chain carries TRBV27 and TRBJ2-5; maybe TRBD1 (8 bases). Germline V CDR1 and CDR2: MNHEY, SMNVEV (reference sequence). Trimming shortened V by 4 bases and J by 4 bases, and 13 bases separated the two germline ends. This CDR3 has 14 amino acids. CDR3 DNA: TGTGCCAGCAGTTCATACAGGGGGGGAGAGACCCAGTACTTC. Protein product: CASSSYRGGETQYF.

The chain has TRBV27 and TRBJ2-3; TRBD2 is a possible D gene (5 bases). Germline CDR1 is MNHEY and CDR2 is SMNVEV (reference sequence). The CDR3 covers 15 residues. V shed 2 bases and J shed 6 bases, with 15 bases lying between them. As DNA, the CDR3 is TGTGCCAGCAGTTTAGTGGGCTCTCGCGGGGATACGCAGTATTTT. Amino acid sequence: CASSLVGSRGDTQYF.

The rearrangement links TRBV5-6 to TRBJ1-6; tentatively, D is TRBD1 (5 bases). The germline V gene has CDR1 SGHDT and CDR2 YYEEEE. This CDR3 comprises 18 residues. The V gene lost 4 bases and the J gene lost 0 bases, with 17 bases spanning the gap. This CDR3 reads CASSPLGQPSSYNSPLHF. CDR3 nucleotides: TGTGCCAGCAGCCCGCTGGGGCAGCCGAGCTCCTATAATTCACCCCTCCACTTT.

This clone has only a few counts. The V call is TRBV28, the J call TRBJ1-6; 9 bases align to TRBD1. Trimming took 8 bases from V and 9 from J; bases not matched to a gene: 8. The CDR3 sequence is 14 residues long. Germline values: CDR1 MDHEN, CDR2 SYDVKM. The CDR3 region has the DNA TGTGCCAGCGCCTACAGGGGGCGCGGTTCACCCCTCCACTTT. It specifies CASAYRGRGSPLHF.

The V call is TRBV27, the J call TRBJ1-1, with 9 positions matching TRBD1. Looked up from germline, CDR1 is MNHEY and CDR2 is SMNVEV (reference sequence). Trimming took 2 bases from V and 0 from J; bases not matched to a gene: 7. This CDR3 contains 17 residues. The CDR3 bases are TGTGCCAGCAGTTTAAGAGGGACAGGGATTTTGAACACTGAAGCTTTCTTT. Protein sequence: CASSLRGTGILNTEAFF.

This chain links TRBV19 with TRBJ2-7, with a weak D call TRBD2 (6 bases). Deletions cut 7 bases from V and 4 bases from J, with 17 bases between. This CDR3 region has 14 residues. Germline V gene data show CDR1 as LNHDA and CDR2 as SQIVND (reference sequence). The CDR3 DNA reads TGTGCCAGTATGAATAGGGCCGGGGGTTACGAGCAGTACTTC. This encodes CASMNRAGGYEQYF.

This clone was found once. This sequence joins TRBV28 and TRBJ2-4; 9 bases align to TRBD1. V shed 3 bases, J shed 8 bases, and the junction held 2 bases outside the gene matches. Germline CDR1 reads MDHEN; CDR2 reads SYDVKM. This CDR3 has 13 residues. The CDR3 reads CASSFDRGDIQYF. CDR3 coding DNA: TGTGCCAGCAGTTTCGACAGGGGGGACATTCAGTACTTC.

This clone was detected only once. The rearrangement uses TRBV19 and TRBJ1-5, with TRBD1 identical over 7 bases. The CDR3 has 15 residues. Germline loops: CDR1 LNHDA, CDR2 SQIVND (reference sequence). Trimming took 3 bases from V and 4 from J; bases not matched to a gene: 6. DNA of the CDR3: TGTGCCAGTAGTATTTCCCCGACAGGGAATCAGCCCCAGCATTTT. Its protein is CASSISPTGNQPQHF.